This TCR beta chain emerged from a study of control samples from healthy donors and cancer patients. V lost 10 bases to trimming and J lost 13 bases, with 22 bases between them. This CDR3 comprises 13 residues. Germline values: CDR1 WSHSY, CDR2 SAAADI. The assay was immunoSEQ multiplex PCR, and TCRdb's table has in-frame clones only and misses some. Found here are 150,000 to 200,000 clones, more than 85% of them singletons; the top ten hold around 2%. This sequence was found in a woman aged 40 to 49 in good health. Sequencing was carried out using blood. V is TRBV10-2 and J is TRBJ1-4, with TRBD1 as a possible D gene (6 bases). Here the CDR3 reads CATRGGIGSGLFF. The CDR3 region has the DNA TGCGCCACCCGAGGGGGAATTGGATCGGGACTGTTTTTT.